This TCR beta chain was identified during a study of T cell responses to AZD1222 COVID-19 vaccine. Regarding the study as a whole: Targets within unmutated variant regions were reportedly found for nearly half of spike-specific TCRs. None of the repertoires were sampled until the peak T cell response had passed. Donors were chiefly white British, with a greater number of females, and clonal diversity was perhaps underestimated.

Of note for this clone: What it binds is not known.

V lost 5 bases and J 7 bases, leaving 15 bases between the germline ends. CDR1 is SGHTA, CDR2 FQGNSA, per germline. CDR3 size: 14 residues. Measured with immunoSEQ multiplex PCR; TCRdb has only the in-frame clones, and not every one. Of about 120,000 clones listed, approximately 87% were seen once; the top ten hold roughly 3.5%. The material sequenced was peripheral blood, taken on day 0 of AZD1222 vaccination. This clonotype was obtained from an adult in good health. This chain uses TRBV7-2 with TRBJ2-1; D unclear. The CDR3 region is CASSRFEEANEQFF. Written as DNA, the CDR3 is TGTGCCAGCAGCAGGTTCGAAGAAGCGAATGAGCAGTTCTTC.